This T cell receptor (beta chain) originates from a study of T cells in tuberculosis. After thawing and overnight rest, PBMC were stained with GMM-loaded CD1B tetramer, viability dye and anti-CD3 for sorting. C32 glucose monomycolate from Rhodococcus equi was loaded onto the CD1B tetramers. This clone came up once. TCRdb keeps only in-frame clones here, not all; method: immunoSEQ multiplex PCR. The sample has 88,000 or so clones, roughly 91% seen once; the top ten hold less than 2.5%. CDR1 and CDR2 from the germline V gene are MNHNY and SVGAGI (reference sequence). This CDR3 contains 12 residues. Trimming removed 6 bases from V and 4 bases from J, with 9 bases in between.

V usage is TRBV6-6 and J usage is TRBJ1-2, with D hard to call. The sequence derives from an adult woman with latent tuberculosis. Sample: CD1b-GMM tetramer-negative cells sorted from PBMCs. The CDR3 loop reads CASSKESYGYTF. The CDR3 DNA sequence: TGTGCCAGCAGCAAAGAGAGCTATGGCTACACCTTC.